This T cell receptor (beta chain) was sequenced during a study of blood T cell repertoires in COVID-19. Study background: Material from acute and convalescent COVID-19 was sourced from the United States, Italy and Spain.

The germline CDR1 and CDR2 sequences are MNHEY and SMNVEV (reference sequence). There are 13 residues in the CDR3. Trimming stripped 3 bases from V and 10 bases from J, with 10 bases between. Assay used: immunoSEQ multiplex PCR; TCRdb lists only in-frame clones, some missing. The sample shows about 74,000 clones, around 89% of them seen only once. Input material: peripheral blood. J is TRBJ1-6 and V is TRBV27, with D unresolved. This clonotype originated in a woman older than 75 with acute or convalescent COVID-19. CDR3 region: CASSFRESSPLHF. CDR3 in DNA: TGTGCCAGCAGTTTCCGGGAAAGCTCACCCCTCCACTTT.